These 26 T cell receptor beta chains came from one sample sequenced in a study of blood T cell repertoires in COVID-19. Here immunoSEQ multiplex PCR was the method, and the copy in TCRdb shows in-frame clones only, minus some. The sample includes 200,000 to 300,000 clones, around 89% of them seen just once. Sample: PBMCs or T cells enriched from blood (not recorded which). These receptors came from a woman aged 25 to 39 who had recovered from COVID-19.

V is TRBV10-3 and J is TRBJ1-5; D remains unclear. The germline CDR1 and CDR2 sequences are ENHRY and SYGVKD. CDR3 length: 16 amino acids. Trimming pared 3 bases from V and 5 bases from J, leaving 17 bases between. The CDR3 loop reads CAISESAAGPYQPQHF. The DNA of the CDR3 is TGTGCCATCAGTGAATCAGCGGCAGGCCCTTATCAGCCCCAGCATTTT.

In its sample, this clone was seen a few times. This rearrangement joins TRBV18 to TRBJ1-2, with a weak D call TRBD1 (6 bases). The V gene's germline CDR1 is KGHSH and CDR2 LQKENI. V dropped 8 bases and J dropped 7 bases, with 14 bases sitting between them. CDR3 length: 12 residues. This CDR3 reads CASAPGETGYTF. CDR3 DNA: TGTGCCAGCGCCCCAGGGGAAACTGGCTACACCTTC.

The gene calls are TRBV2 and TRBJ1-1; D gene uncertain. Deletions cut 5 bases from V and 0 bases from J, with 7 bases between. CDR3 length equals 13 residues. Per germline, CDR1 SNHLY and CDR2 FYNNEI. The CDR3 protein is CASSSEVNTEAFF. DNA for the CDR3: TGTGCCAGCAGTAGTGAGGTGAACACTGAAGCTTTCTTT.

The chain joins TRBV6-2 or TRBV6-3 to TRBJ2-1, with 7 bases aligning to TRBD2. V was pared by 0 bases and J by 5 bases, with 16 bases of the junction left unmatched. Germline CDR1 MNHEY, CDR2 SVGEGT. This CDR3 has 19 amino acids. The CDR3 DNA sequence: TGTGCCAGCAGTTACTCTATTCCTAGCGGAAATAAGTTCAACAATGAGCAGTTCTTC. It codes for CASSYSIPSGNKFNNEQFF.

The V gene is TRBV7-3, the J gene TRBJ1-1; D is undetermined. V lost 1 base to trimming and J lost 1 base, with 10 bases between them. The CDR3 extends over 15 amino acids. Germline assignment: CDR1 SGHTA and CDR2 FQGTGA. The CDR3 nucleotides read TGTGCCAGCAGCTTAATGCCGAACTCGAACACTGAAGCTTTCTTT. Translated: CASSLMPNSNTEAFF.

This rearrangement joins TRBV18 to TRBJ1-1; TRBD1 matches at 9 bases. The CDR3 sequence is 17 residues long. The ends lost 2 bases at V and 1 base at J; junction bases unmatched: 8. CDR1 and CDR2 from the germline V gene are KGHSH and LQKENI. The CDR3 loop is CASSPIMGQGGNTEAFF. The CDR3 DNA sequence: TGTGCCAGCTCACCAATAATGGGACAGGGCGGGAACACTGAAGCTTTCTTT.

The rearrangement joins TRBV12-3 or TRBV12-4 to TRBJ1-2, with TRBD1 matching over 7 bases. The CDR3 has 12 amino acids. V lost 6 bases, J lost 8 bases, and 6 bases stayed unmatched. CDR3 residues: CASRDYRGGYTF. DNA for the CDR3: TGTGCCAGCAGAGACTACAGGGGCGGCTACACCTTC.

CDR3 residues: CASSSGIRAETQYF. Here the CDR3 DNA reads TGTGCCAGCAGTTCAGGCATCCGAGCCGAGACCCAGTACTTC. J is TRBJ2-5 and V is TRBV28; D gene uncertain. Germline loops: CDR1 MDHEN, CDR2 SYDVKM. The CDR3 is 14 amino acids. V was clipped by 4 bases and J by 5 bases, with 14 bases between them.

The chain recombines TRBV4-3 with TRBJ1-2, with TRBD1 matching over 9 bases. V trimming: 2 bases; J trimming: 0 bases; junction bases outside the gene matches: 13. This CDR3 is built from 19 residues. The germline V gene encodes CDR1 LGHNA and CDR2 YSLEER. The DNA for the CDR3 is TGCGCCAGCAGCCAAATGATTTCGACAGGGGGATCGCCTAACTATGGCTACACCTTC. It codes for CASSQMISTGGSPNYGYTF.

The genes are TRBV7-8 and TRBJ1-2; 8 bases match TRBD1. Germline V lookup: CDR1 SGHVS, CDR2 FQNEAQ. The CDR3 runs 14 residues. V trimming: 6 bases; J trimming: 2 bases; junction bases outside the gene matches: 5. DNA of the CDR3: TGTGCCAGCAGATTGGACAGGGCGAACTATGGCTACACCTTC. It specifies CASRLDRANYGYTF.

V usage is TRBV30 and J usage is TRBJ2-5; 7 bases line up with TRBD2. Germline CDR1 is GTSNPN and CDR2 is SVGIG (reference sequence). This CDR3 has 18 amino acids. Unmatched junction bases numbered 24, after V lost 5 bases and J lost 6 bases. This chain's CDR3 is CAWDTSRISTSMGKTQYF. The DNA of the CDR3 is TGTGCCTGGGATACAAGCAGAATCTCGACTAGCATGGGGAAGACCCAGTACTTC. Combining the CDR3 with reference TRBV30 and TRBJ2-5 gives the whole variable domain SQTIHQWPATLVQPVGSPLSLECTVEGTSNPNLYWYRQAAGRGLQLLFYSVGIGQISSEVPQNLSASRPQDRQFILSSKKLLLSDSGFYLCAWDTSRISTSMGKTQYFGPGTRLLVL.

The J gene is TRBJ2-2, the V gene TRBV29-1, with 9 nucleotides matching TRBD2. This CDR3 has 14 amino acids. Unmatched junction bases numbered 4, after V lost 6 bases and J lost 2 bases. The germline V gene encodes CDR1 SQVTM and CDR2 ANQGSEA. CDR3 region: CSVPTSGNTGELFF. The CDR3 DNA is TGCAGCGTCCCGACTAGCGGAAACACCGGGGAGCTGTTTTTT.

Notes on this clone: Other DNA sequences within the sample encode an identical CDR3. The J gene is TRBJ1-4, the V gene TRBV5-1, with 7 nucleotides matching TRBD1. The trim removed 0 bases at V and 2 bases at J, leaving 1 base unmatched. Germline lookup yields CDR1 SGHRS and CDR2 YFSETQ. The CDR3 runs to 15 residues. The CDR3 DNA follows: TGCGCCAGCAGCTTGGGACAGGGCACTAATGAAAAACTGTTTTTT. This gives the protein CASSLGQGTNEKLFF.

This clone was picked up one time. The gene calls are TRBV3-1 (or the pseudogene TRBV3-2) and TRBJ2-5; TRBD2 aligns across 7 bases. Germline values: CDR1 LGHDT, CDR2 YNNKEL (reference sequence). V lost 2 bases, J lost 5 bases, and 5 bases stayed unmatched. This CDR3 has 14 residues. The CDR3 here is CASSQRGGTETQYF. CDR3 DNA sequence: TGTGCCAGCAGCCAACGGGGAGGGACGGAGACCCAGTACTTC.

The genes are TRBV5-4 and TRBJ2-3, with 11 positions matching TRBD2. The CDR3 sequence is 16 residues long. Trimming took 4 bases from V and 3 from J; bases not matched to a gene: 7. Germline values: CDR1 SGHNT, CDR2 YYREEE (reference sequence). CDR3 protein: CASSVRLAGRTDTQYF. The CDR3 DNA is TGTGCCAGCAGCGTGCGACTAGCGGGAAGGACAGATACGCAGTATTTT.

The chain has TRBV28 and TRBJ2-7, with 13 positions matching TRBD2. Germline V lookup: CDR1 MDHEN, CDR2 SYDVKM. The CDR3 runs 18 residues. After removal of 2 bases from V and 5 bases from J, the junction contained 12 bases not matched to a gene. The CDR3 region is CASSLRADQLAGGHEQYF. The CDR3 DNA is TGTGCCAGCAGTTTAAGGGCTGATCAACTAGCGGGAGGGCACGAGCAGTACTTC. Full variable domain (rest looked up from reference TRBV28 and TRBJ2-7): DVKVTQSSRYLVKRTGEKVFLECVQDMDHENMFWYRQDPGLGLRLIYFSYDVKMKEKGDIPEGYSVSREKKERFSLILESASTNQTSMYLCASSLRADQLAGGHEQYFGPGTRLTVT.

This chain joins TRBV4-2 and TRBJ2-7, with 7 bases fitting TRBD1. V dropped 0 bases and J dropped 0; count of bases not matched to a gene: 5. Germline V gene data show CDR1 as LGHNA and CDR2 as YNFKEQ. The CDR3 spans 16 residues. The CDR3 DNA sequence: TGTGCCAGCAGCCAAGATGCGGCAGGGGGCTCCTACGAGCAGTACTTC. It yields the protein CASSQDAAGGSYEQYF.

This rearrangement joins TRBV4-3 to TRBJ2-1; D not certain. Per the germline V gene, CDR1 is LGHNA and CDR2 is YSLEER. V shed 0 bases and J shed 1 base, with 7 bases lying between them. The CDR3 loop spans 15 amino acids. CDR3 sequence (DNA): TGCGCCAGCAGCCAAGATCGGCGGTCCTACAATGAGCAGTTCTTC. This encodes CASSQDRRSYNEQFF.

In nucleotides, the CDR3 is TGTGCCAGCAGTGACCGACTCTTCACTGAAGCTTTCTTT. Its translation: CASSDRLFTEAFF. The chain joins TRBV25-1 to TRBJ1-1; no clear D. Trimming pared 3 bases from V and 4 bases from J, leaving 9 bases between. This CDR3 is 13 amino acids long. Germline V CDR1 and CDR2: MGHDK, SYGVNS.

The J gene is TRBJ1-2, the V gene TRBV7-8; D is ambiguous. The germline CDR1 and CDR2 sequences are SGHVS and FQNEAQ. The V end was cut by 5 bases, the J end by 6 bases, with 16 bases between. The CDR3 extends over 14 amino acids. CDR3 protein: CASSGGIRLDGYTF. The DNA for the CDR3 is TGTGCCAGCAGCGGCGGTATTCGGTTGGATGGCTACACCTTC. Variable domain in full (rest from reference TRBV7-8 and TRBJ1-2): GAGVSQSPRYKVAKRGQDVALRCDPISGHVSLFWYQQALGQGPEFLTYFQNEAQLDKSGLPSDRFFAERPEGSVSTLKIQRTQQEDSAVYLCASSGGIRLDGYTFGSGTRLTVV.

The V call is TRBV19, the J call TRBJ2-5; 9 bases align to TRBD1. Germline trimming cut 4 bases from V and 3 bases from J; bases unmatched to any gene: 3. In germline, CDR1 is LNHDA, CDR2 SQIVND (reference sequence). The CDR3 is 14 residues long. Here the CDR3 reads CASSTRTGEETQYF. Here the CDR3 DNA reads TGTGCCAGTAGTACCCGGACAGGGGAAGAGACCCAGTACTTC.

The chain employs TRBV4-1 and TRBJ1-2; maybe TRBD1 (5 bases). The CDR3 is 15 amino acids. Trimming shortened V by 2 bases and J by 4 bases, and 14 bases separated the two germline ends. Germline V gives CDR1 MGHRA, CDR2 YSYEKL. CDR3 bases: TGCGCCAGCAGCCAAACGGAGGGGCAGGGCTATGGCTACACCTTC. This translates into CASSQTEGQGYGYTF.

This clone was seen once. The V and J genes are TRBV2 and TRBJ2-5; a weak D match, TRBD2 (7 bases). The CDR3 contains 14 residues. The V gene lost 7 bases and the J gene lost 5 bases, with 17 bases spanning the gap. From germline, CDR1 is SNHLY and CDR2 FYNNEI. DNA of the CDR3: TGTGCCAGCACCGAGGGGGGGGTCGGGGAGACCCAGTACTTC. Its translation is CASTEGGVGETQYF.

The chain uses TRBV18 and TRBJ1-6; D is possibly TRBD1 (5 bases). CDR3 length: 16 amino acids. Germline loops: CDR1 KGHSH, CDR2 LQKENI. Trimming pared 3 bases from V and 9 bases from J, leaving 18 bases between. CDR3 coding DNA: TGTGCCAGCTCACCCCTTGTTGAAGGGGAAGGTTCACCCCTCCACTTT. This gives the protein CASSPLVEGEGSPLHF.

V usage is TRBV18 and J usage is TRBJ1-3; D unclear. Germline V gene lookup returns CDR1 KGHSH and CDR2 LQKENI. V lost 2 bases and J lost 1, with 9 bases in between. This CDR3 comprises 15 residues. CDR3: CASSPVTSSGNTIYF. Written as DNA, the CDR3 is TGTGCCAGCTCACCAGTTACATCTTCTGGAAACACCATATATTTT. The complete variable domain, with remaining parts taken from reference TRBV18 and TRBJ1-3, reads NAGVMQNPRHLVRRRGQEARLRCSPMKGHSHVYWYRQLPEEGLKFMVYLQKENIIDESGMPKERFSAEFPKEGPSILRIQQVVRGDSAAYFCASSPVTSSGNTIYFGEGSWLTVV.

This sequence joins TRBV14 and TRBJ1-4; 9 nucleotides align to TRBD1. CDR3 length: 17 amino acids. V shed 3 bases and J 10 bases; nucleotides not matched to a gene: 15. The V gene's germline CDR1 is SGHDN and CDR2 FVKESK. CDR3 loop: CASSQNDPGTGFAKLFF. CDR3 nucleotide sequence: TGTGCCAGCAGCCAGAACGACCCCGGGACAGGGTTTGCAAAACTGTTTTTT. Full variable domain (rest looked up from reference TRBV14 and TRBJ1-4): EAGVTQFPSHSVIEKGQTVTLRCDPISGHDNLYWYRRVMGKEIKFLLHFVKESKQDESGMPNNRFLAERTGGTYSTLKVQPAELEDSGVYFCASSQNDPGTGFAKLFFGSGTQLSVL.